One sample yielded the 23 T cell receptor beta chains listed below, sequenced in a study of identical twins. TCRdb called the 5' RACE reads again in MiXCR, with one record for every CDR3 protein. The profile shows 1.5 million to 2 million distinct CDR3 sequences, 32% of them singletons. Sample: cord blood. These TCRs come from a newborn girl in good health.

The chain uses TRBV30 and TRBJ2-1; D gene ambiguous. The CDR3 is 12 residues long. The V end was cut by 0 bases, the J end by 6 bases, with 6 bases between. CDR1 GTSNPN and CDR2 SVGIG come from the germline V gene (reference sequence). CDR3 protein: CAWSVAVNEQFF. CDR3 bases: TGTGCCTGGAGTGTAGCCGTCAATGAGCAGTTCTTC.

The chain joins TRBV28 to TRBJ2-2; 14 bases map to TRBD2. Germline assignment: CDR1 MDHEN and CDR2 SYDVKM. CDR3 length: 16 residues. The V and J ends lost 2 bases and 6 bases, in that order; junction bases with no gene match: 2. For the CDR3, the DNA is TGTGCCAGCAGTTTAAAGGGACTAGCGGGAGCCGGGGAGCTGTTTTTT. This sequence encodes CASSLKGLAGAGELFF. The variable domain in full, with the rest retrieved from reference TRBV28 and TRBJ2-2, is DVKVTQSSRYLVKRTGEKVFLECVQDMDHENMFWYRQDPGLGLRLIYFSYDVKMKEKGDIPEGYSVSREKKERFSLILESASTNQTSMYLCASSLKGLAGAGELFFGEGSRLTVL.

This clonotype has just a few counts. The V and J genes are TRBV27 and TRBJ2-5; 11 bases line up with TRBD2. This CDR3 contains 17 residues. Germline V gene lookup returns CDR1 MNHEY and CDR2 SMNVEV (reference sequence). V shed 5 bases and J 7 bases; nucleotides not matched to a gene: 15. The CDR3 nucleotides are TGTGCCAGCAGTCCGAATCGACTAGCGGGGCCTGCATGGACCCAGTACTTC. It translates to CASSPNRLAGPAWTQYF.

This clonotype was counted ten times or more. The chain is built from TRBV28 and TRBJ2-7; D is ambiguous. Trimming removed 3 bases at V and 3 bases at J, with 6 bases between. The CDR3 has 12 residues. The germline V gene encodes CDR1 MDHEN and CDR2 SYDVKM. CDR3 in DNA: TGTGCCAGCAGTTTTGGGGACTACGAGCAGTACTTC. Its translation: CASSFGDYEQYF.

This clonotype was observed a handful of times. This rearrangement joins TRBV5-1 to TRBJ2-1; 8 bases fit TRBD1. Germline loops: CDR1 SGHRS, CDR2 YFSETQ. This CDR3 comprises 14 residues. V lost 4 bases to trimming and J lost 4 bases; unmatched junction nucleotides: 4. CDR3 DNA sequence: TGCGCCAGCAGCGGACAGGGATTTTACAATGAGCAGTTCTTC. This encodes CASSGQGFYNEQFF.

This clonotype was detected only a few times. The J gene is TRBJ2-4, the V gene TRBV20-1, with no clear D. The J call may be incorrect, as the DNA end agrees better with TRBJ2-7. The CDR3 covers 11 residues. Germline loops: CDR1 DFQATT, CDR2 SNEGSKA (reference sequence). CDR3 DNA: TGCAGTGCTAGGCTTGGGTTCGAGCAGTACTTC. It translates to CSARLGFEQYF.

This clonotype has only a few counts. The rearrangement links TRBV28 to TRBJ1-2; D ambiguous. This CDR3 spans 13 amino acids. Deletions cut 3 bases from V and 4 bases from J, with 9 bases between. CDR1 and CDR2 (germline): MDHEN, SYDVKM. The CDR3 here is CASSLQVPYGYTF. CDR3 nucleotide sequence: TGTGCCAGCAGTTTGCAGGTTCCCTATGGCTACACCTTC.

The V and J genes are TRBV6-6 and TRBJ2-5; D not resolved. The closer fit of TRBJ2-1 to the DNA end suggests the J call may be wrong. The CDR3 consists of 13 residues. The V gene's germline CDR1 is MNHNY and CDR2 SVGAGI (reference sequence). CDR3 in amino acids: CASRWMGQETQFF. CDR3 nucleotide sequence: TGTGCCAGCAGATGGATGGGCCAAGAGACCCAGTTCTTC.

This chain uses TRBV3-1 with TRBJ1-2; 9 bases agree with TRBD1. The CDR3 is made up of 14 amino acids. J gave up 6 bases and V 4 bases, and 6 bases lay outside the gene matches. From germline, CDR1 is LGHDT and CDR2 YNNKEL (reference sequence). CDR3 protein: CASSLGTGRHGYTF. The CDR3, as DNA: TGTGCCAGCAGCCTCGGGACAGGGCGTCATGGCTACACCTTC.

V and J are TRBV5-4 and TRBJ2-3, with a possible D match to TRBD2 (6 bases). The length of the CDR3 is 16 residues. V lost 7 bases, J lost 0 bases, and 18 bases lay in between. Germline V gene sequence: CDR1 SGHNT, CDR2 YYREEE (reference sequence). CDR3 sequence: CASGRSRDSSTDTQYF. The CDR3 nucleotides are TGTGCCAGCGGACGAAGCCGGGACTCAAGCACAGATACGCAGTATTTT.

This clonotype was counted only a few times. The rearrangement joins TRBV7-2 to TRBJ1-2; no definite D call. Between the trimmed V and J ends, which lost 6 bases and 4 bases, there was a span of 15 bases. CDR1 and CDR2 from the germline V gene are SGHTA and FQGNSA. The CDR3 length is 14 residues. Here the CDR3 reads CASSPALVGYGYTF. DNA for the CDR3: TGTGCCAGCAGTCCCGCCTTGGTAGGCTATGGCTACACCTTC.

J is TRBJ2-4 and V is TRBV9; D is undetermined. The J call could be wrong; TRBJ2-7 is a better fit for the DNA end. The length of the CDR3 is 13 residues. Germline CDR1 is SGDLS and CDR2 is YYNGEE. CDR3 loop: CASSVDIFHEQYF. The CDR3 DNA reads TGTGCCAGCAGCGTAGACATATTTCACGAGCAGTACTTC.

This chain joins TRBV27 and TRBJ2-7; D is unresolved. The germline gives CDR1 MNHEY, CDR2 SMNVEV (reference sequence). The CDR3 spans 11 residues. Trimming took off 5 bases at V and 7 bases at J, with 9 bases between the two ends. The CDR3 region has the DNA TGTGCCAGCAGTGAACAGAATGAGCAGTACTTC. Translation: CASSEQNEQYF.

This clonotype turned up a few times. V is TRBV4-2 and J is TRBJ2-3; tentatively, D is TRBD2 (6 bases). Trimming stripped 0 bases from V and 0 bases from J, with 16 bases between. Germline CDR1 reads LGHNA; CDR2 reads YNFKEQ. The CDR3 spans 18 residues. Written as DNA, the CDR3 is TGTGCCAGCAGCCAAGATGAGGGAGCGGGCACTAGCACAGATACGCAGTATTTT. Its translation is CASSQDEGAGTSTDTQYF.

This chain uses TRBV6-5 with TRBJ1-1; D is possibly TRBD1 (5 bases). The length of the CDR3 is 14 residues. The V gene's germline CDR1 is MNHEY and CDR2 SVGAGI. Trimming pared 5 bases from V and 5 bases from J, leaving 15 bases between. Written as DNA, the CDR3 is TGTGCCAGCAGTACCTTTCGGGGCTGGACTGAAGCTTTCTTT. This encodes CASSTFRGWTEAFF.

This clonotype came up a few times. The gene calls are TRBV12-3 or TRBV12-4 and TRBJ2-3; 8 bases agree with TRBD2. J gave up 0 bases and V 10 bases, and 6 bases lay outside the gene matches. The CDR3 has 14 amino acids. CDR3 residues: CATHGGASTDTQYF. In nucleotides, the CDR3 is TGTGCCACCCACGGGGGGGCTAGCACAGATACGCAGTATTTT.

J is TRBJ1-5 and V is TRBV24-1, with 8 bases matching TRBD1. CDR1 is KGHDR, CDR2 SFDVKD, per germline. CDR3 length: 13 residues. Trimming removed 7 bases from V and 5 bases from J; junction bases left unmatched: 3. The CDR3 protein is CATRGQAYQPQHF. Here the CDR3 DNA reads TGTGCCACCAGGGGACAGGCCTATCAGCCCCAGCATTTT.

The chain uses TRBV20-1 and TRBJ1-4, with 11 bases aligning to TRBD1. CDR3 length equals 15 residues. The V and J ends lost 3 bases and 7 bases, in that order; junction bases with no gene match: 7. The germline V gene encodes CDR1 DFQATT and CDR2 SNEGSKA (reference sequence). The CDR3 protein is CSASGQGAEGEKLFF. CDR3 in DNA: TGCAGTGCTAGTGGACAGGGGGCAGAGGGTGAAAAACTGTTTTTT.

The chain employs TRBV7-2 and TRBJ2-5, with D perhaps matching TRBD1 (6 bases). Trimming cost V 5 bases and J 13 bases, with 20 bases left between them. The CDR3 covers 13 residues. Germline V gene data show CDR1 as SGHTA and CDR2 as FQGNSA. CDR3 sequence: CASSPGSIPRGYF. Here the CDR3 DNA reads TGTGCCAGCAGCCCCGGGTCGATCCCCAGGGGGTACTTC.

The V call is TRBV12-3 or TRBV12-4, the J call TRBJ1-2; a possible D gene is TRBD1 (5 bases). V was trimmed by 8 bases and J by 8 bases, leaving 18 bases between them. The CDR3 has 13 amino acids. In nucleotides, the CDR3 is TGTGCCAGCGGGGCATTACGAGGTGGGGGCTACACCTTC. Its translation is CASGALRGGGYTF.

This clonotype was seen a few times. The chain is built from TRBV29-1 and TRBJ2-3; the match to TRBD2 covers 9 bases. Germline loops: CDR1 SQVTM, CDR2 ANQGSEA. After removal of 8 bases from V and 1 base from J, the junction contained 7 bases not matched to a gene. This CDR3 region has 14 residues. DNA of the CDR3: TGCAGCTCAAGAAGGACTAGCGGCACAGATACGCAGTATTTT. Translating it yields CSSRRTSGTDTQYF.

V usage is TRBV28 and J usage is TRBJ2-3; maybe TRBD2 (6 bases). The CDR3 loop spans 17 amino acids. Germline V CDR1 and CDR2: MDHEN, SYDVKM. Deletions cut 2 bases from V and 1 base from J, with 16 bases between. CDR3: CASSLTGGGRGTDTQYF. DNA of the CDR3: TGTGCCAGCAGTTTAACTGGTGGAGGGCGGGGCACAGATACGCAGTATTTT.

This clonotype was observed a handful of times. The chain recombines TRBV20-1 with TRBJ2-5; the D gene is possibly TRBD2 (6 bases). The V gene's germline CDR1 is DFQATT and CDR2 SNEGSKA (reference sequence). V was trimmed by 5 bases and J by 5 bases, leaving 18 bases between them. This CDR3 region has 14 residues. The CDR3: CSALNSGPGETQYF. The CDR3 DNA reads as TGCAGTGCTCTCAATAGCGGTCCCGGGGAGACCCAGTACTTC.